This T cell receptor (beta chain) was identified during a study of prognosis after radiotherapy for stage I lung cancer. Study context: Stage I non-small cell lung cancer cases were enrolled from April 2018 through January 2019. Squamous cell carcinoma affected six or seven patients, adenocarcinoma approximately 11.

This clonotype was recorded at least ten times. The antigen is undetermined. Germline V gene lookup returns CDR1 SNHLY and CDR2 FYNNEI. This CDR3 region has 15 residues. V was cut by 11 bases and J by 1 base, with 18 bases left in between. Study-level findings and limits: Metastatic and non-metastatic patients reportedly diverged in TRBV and TRBJ gene usage. In patients who developed distant metastases, Shannon entropy measured after stereotactic body radiation therapy was lower, and baseline Shannon entropy was not associated with metastases.

Two-round multiplex PCR, the amplification method, yielded TCR beta CDR3 from genomic DNA. Used in first-round PCR were primers specific to each TRBV and TRBJ gene. TCRdb called the multiplex PCR reads again in MiXCR, with one record for every CDR3 protein. The profile shows 20,000 or so distinct CDR3 sequences, roughly 47% of them singletons. The rearrangement links TRBV2 to TRBJ2-1, with D uncertain. The clonotype originates from a donor at least 50 years old with non-small cell lung cancer. The source material was PBMCs, sampled before or after stereotactic body radiation therapy (not recorded which). CDR3 residues: CASNRPLGSYNEQFF. The CDR3 DNA reads as TGTGCCTCAAATAGGCCCCTAGGGTCCTACAATGAGCAGTTCTTC.